The T cell receptor (beta chain) under discussion was sequenced for a study of regulatory T cells in long-lasting Graves disease. Findings and caveats of the study: TRBV28 was favored in persistent disease, as were TRBJ1-2 and TRBJ2-5.

Specified time point: newly diagnosed GD, antithyroid drugs for less than 3 months. PBMCs provided the RNA from which the TCR library was made. In regard to this clonotype: The antigen remains unidentified.

Germline CDR1 is MNHEY and CDR2 is SVGEGT. V shed 2 bases, J shed 2 bases, and the junction held 6 bases outside the gene matches. This CDR3 is 16 amino acids long. Through Arm-PCR of CDR3 regions and iRepertoire HTBI primers, TCR beta libraries were built. Source study methods: Samples revealed fewer than 65 TRBV and approximately 15 TRBJ segments. TCRdb reprocessed the multiplex PCR reads with MiXCR, giving one entry per CDR3 protein. These V and J calls are TCRdb output, not the study's own analysis. The sample records 400,000 to 450,000 distinct CDR3 sequences, under 15% being singletons. These same data were also listed under a study on T cells in Graves' hyperthyroidism and ophthalmopathy. That study reports: The model anticipated ophthalmopathy a median around six months pre-onset.

The clonotype comes from a woman aged 25 to 39 with Graves disease. The material was peripheral blood mononuclear cells (PBMCs), obtained at new diagnosis, from a patient treated with antithyroid drugs. The chain employs TRBV6-2 or TRBV6-3 and TRBJ2-3, with 8 bases matching TRBD2. DNA of the CDR3: TGTGCCAGCAGTTACCTCACTAGCGGAGCCACAGATACGCAGTATTTT. Its protein product is CASSYLTSGATDTQYF.